This entry lists 9 T cell receptor beta chains sequenced from one sample in a study of shared T cell receptors in the human thymus. Clones were sequenced by immunoSEQ multiplex PCR, and TCRdb holds only the in-frame ones, with some missing. Of almost 550,000 clones in the sample, around 78% were seen once. These data were also filed under a second study, of human thymus T cells.

The sample taken for sequencing was thymocytes. These receptors all come from a boy in the first two years of life with a congenital heart defect.

CDR3 coding DNA: TGTGCCAGCAGCAAAGCCAACAGGGACCTCGAGCAGTACTTC. The encoded protein is CASSKANRDLEQYF. J is TRBJ2-7 and V is TRBV21-1; no check of the table's D call, TRBD1, against the DNA was made. TRBV21-1 is termed a pseudogene. This CDR3 contains 14 residues.

The V call is TRBV20-1, the J call TRBJ1-1; D gene unclear. The V gene lost 2 bases and the J gene lost 6 bases, with 7 bases spanning the gap. The germline V gene has CDR1 DFQATT and CDR2 SNEGSKA (reference sequence). CDR3 length: 11 residues. CDR3 sequence: CSARQSPEAFF. Here the CDR3 DNA reads TGCAGTGCTAGACAGTCCCCTGAAGCTTTCTTT.

The rearrangement links TRBV9 to TRBJ2-3; 8 bases align to TRBD1. V lost 4 bases, J lost 8 bases, and 12 bases stayed unmatched. The CDR3 extends over 15 amino acids. Germline-derived CDR1 and CDR2 are SGDLS and YYNGEE. The CDR3 region has the DNA TGTGCCAGCAGCATCCGTGGGACAGGTTTAGGTACGCAGTATTTT. Its protein is CASSIRGTGLGTQYF.

The chain carries TRBV4-3 and TRBJ2-7; 8 bases match TRBD2. The CDR3 runs 15 residues. Germline V gene sequence: CDR1 LGHNA, CDR2 YSLEER. V dropped 3 bases and J dropped 1; count of bases not matched to a gene: 5. CDR3 amino acids: CASSQNRGGSYEQYF. Written as DNA, the CDR3 is TGCGCCAGCAGCCAGAACCGGGGGGGGTCCTACGAGCAGTACTTC.

V usage is TRBV7-9 and J usage is TRBJ1-4, with 8 bases fitting TRBD1. This CDR3 is 18 amino acids long. The V segment lost 3 bases and the J segment 0 bases; nucleotides outside the gene matches: 9. The V gene's germline CDR1 is SEHNR and CDR2 FQNEAQ (reference sequence). In nucleotides, the CDR3 is TGTGCCAGCAGCTTCCCGACAGGGGCAGATGCAACTAATGAAAAACTGTTTTTT. It codes for CASSFPTGADATNEKLFF.

V is TRBV5-1 and J is TRBJ1-2; D is possibly TRBD1 (6 bases). This CDR3 is built from 16 residues. The V gene's germline CDR1 is SGHRS and CDR2 YFSETQ. V shed 4 bases and J shed 9 bases, with 25 bases lying between them. The DNA of the CDR3 is TGCGCCAGCAGCGGCGCCGCCCAGGGGCGCGTTTCAAGCTACACCTTC. This gives the protein CASSGAAQGRVSSYTF.

The rearrangement uses TRBV11-2 and TRBJ1-5; D is perhaps TRBD1 (6 bases). Germline V CDR1 and CDR2: SGHAT, FQNNGV. V lost 5 bases, J lost 1 base, and 15 bases lay in between. This CDR3 is built from 16 residues. In DNA, the CDR3 is TGTGCCAGCAGCCCCTCCCCAGGGACAAGCAATCAGCCCCAGCATTTT. Encoded protein: CASSPSPGTSNQPQHF.

The rearrangement joins TRBV4-3 to TRBJ2-3, with 10 bases that match TRBD1. V gave up 0 bases and J gave up 3 bases; unmatched junction bases: 9. Looked up from germline, CDR1 is LGHNA and CDR2 is YSLEER. CDR3 size: 18 residues. Here the CDR3 reads CASSQESRTGGRTDTQYF. CDR3 in DNA: TGCGCCAGCAGCCAAGAATCCCGGACAGGGGGTCGGACAGATACGCAGTATTTT.

This clone has a handful of counts. The rearrangement joins TRBV6-1 to TRBJ1-4; a weak D match, TRBD1 (5 bases). Germline CDR1 is MNHNS and CDR2 is SASEGT. CDR3 length equals 15 residues. V was shortened by 7 bases and J by 2 bases, with 14 bases between the two germline ends. CDR3 in DNA: TGTGCCAGCACCCCAAGGAAGGGGACTAATGAAAAACTGTTTTTT. This encodes CASTPRKGTNEKLFF.